This T cell receptor beta chain was recovered during a study of T cells expressing NK-cell markers. TCRdb re-called the 5' RACE reads; one entry per CDR3 protein, DNA not given. The sample yields about 170,000 distinct CDR3 sequences, of which the top ten take up over 20%. The CDR3 spans 16 residues. The receptor's source is a man aged 18-75 years in good health. This chain links TRBV3-2 with TRBJ2-1; absent DNA, TCRdb's TRBD2 call cannot be checked. TRBV3-2 is labeled a pseudogene. Sample: blood T cells: a sorted CD56 or NKG2C T cell subset, CD4+ or CD8+ T cells, or bulk PBMC T cells (not recorded which). Here the CDR3 reads CASSHQSGGMFDEQFF.